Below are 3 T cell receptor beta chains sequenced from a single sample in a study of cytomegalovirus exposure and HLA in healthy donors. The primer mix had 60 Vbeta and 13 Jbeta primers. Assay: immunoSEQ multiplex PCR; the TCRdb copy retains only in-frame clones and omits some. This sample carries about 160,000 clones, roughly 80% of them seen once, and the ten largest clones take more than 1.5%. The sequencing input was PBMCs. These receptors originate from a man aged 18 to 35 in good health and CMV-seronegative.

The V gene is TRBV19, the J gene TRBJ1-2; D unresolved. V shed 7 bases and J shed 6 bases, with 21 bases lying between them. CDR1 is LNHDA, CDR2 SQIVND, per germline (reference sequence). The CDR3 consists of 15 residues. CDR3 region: CASNVPSGLKDGYTF. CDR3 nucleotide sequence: TGTGCCAGTAACGTCCCCTCTGGGCTAAAGGATGGCTACACCTTC. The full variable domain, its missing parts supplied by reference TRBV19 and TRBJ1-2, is DGGITQSPKYLFRKEGQNVTLSCEQNLNHDAMYWYRQDPGQGLRLIYYSQIVNDFQKGDIAEGYSVSREKKESFPLTVTSAQKNPTAFYLCASNVPSGLKDGYTFGSGTRLTVV.

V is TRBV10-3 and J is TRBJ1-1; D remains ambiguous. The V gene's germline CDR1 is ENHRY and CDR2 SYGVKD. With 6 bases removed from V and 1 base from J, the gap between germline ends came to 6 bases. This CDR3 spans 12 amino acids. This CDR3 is CAISTRNTEAFF. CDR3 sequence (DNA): TGTGCCATCAGCACTAGGAACACTGAAGCTTTCTTT.

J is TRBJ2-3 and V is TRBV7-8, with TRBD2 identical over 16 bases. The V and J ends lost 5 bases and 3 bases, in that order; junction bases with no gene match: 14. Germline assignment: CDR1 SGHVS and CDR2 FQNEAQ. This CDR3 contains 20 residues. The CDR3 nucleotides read TGTGCCAGCAGCCCCCCATCCGGGACTAGCGGGAGGGCCGGTACAGATACGCAGTATTTT. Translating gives CASSPPSGTSGRAGTDTQYF.